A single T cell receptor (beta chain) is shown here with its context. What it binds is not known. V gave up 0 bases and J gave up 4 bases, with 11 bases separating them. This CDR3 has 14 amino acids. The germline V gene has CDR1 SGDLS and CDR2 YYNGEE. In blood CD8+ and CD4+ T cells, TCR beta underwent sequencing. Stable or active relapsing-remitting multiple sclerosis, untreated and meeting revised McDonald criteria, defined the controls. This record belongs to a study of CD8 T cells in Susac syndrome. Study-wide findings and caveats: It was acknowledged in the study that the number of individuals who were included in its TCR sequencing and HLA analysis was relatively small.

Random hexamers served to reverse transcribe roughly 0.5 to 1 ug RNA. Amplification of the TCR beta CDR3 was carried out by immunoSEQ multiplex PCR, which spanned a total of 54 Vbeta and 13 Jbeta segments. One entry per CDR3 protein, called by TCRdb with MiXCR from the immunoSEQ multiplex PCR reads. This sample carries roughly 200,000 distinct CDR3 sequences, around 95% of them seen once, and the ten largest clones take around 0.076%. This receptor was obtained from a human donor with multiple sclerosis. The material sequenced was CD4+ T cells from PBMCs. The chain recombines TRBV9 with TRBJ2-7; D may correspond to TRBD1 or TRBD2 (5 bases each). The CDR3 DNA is TGTGCCAGCAGCGTAGAAGGGGACGGGTACGAGCAGTACTTC. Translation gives CASSVEGDGYEQYF.